This TCR beta chain is drawn from a study of beta chain features in type 1 diabetes. This clone has just a few counts. Its target is unknown. General study findings and limits: Type 1 diabetes patients had moderately but significantly shorter TCRB CDR3s in all four CD4+ subsets.

Of the isolated RNA, all was reverse transcribed, and so the sequenced material was expressed TCRB transcripts. Sequenced by immunoSEQ multiplex PCR; TCRdb stores in-frame clones only, minus some. Among about 330,000 clones, approximately 11% were seen once, and the ten largest hold under 0.02%. The CDR3 is 16 amino acids. The germline CDR1 and CDR2 sequences are LGHNA and YNFKEQ. With 0 bases removed from V and 1 base from J, the gap between germline ends came to 13 bases. The chain couples TRBV4-2 to TRBJ2-7, with a tentative D call TRBD2 (6 bases). The sample was naive CD4+ T cells from blood. This receptor was taken from a woman aged 25 to 39 in good health. The CDR3 DNA sequence: TGTGCCAGCAGCCAAGATGCGGCGGGAACGTCCTACGAGCAGTACTTC. Protein product: CASSQDAAGTSYEQYF.